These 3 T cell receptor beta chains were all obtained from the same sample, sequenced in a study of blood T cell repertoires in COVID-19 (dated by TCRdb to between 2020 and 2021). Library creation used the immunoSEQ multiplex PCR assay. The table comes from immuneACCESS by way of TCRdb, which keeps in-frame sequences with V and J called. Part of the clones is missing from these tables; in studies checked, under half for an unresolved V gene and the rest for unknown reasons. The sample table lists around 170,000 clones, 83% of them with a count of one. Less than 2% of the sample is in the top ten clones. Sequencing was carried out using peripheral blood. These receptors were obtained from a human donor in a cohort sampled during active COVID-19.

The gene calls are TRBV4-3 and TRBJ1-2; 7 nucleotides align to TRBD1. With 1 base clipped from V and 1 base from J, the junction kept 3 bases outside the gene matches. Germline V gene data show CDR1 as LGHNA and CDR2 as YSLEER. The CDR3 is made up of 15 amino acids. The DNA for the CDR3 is TGCGCCAGCAGCCAAGGACAGGGATTTAACTATGGCTACACCTTC. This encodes CASSQGQGFNYGYTF.

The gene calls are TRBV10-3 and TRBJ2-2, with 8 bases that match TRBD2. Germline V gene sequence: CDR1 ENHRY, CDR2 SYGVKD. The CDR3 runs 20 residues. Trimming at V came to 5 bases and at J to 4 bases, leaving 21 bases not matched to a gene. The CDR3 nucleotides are TGTGCCATCAGTCCCCCTTGGACTGGGCGGGGGGCCCTTGGCACCGGGGAGCTGTTTTTT. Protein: CAISPPWTGRGALGTGELFF.

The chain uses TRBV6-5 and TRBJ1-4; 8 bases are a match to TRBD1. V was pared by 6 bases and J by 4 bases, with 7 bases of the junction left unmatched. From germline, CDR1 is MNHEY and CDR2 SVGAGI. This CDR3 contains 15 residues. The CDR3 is CASRAGTGRNEKLFF. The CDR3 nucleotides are TGTGCCAGCAGGGCGGGGACAGGTCGTAATGAAAAACTGTTTTTT.